This T cell receptor (beta chain) was sequenced for a study of T-cell memory formation after mild COVID-19. Study-level findings and limits: Mainly CM and EM harbored the contracting CD4+ clones; mainly EMRA harbored the CD8+ ones.

There are 15 residues in the CDR3. J gave up 8 bases and V 2 bases, and 8 bases lay outside the gene matches. Germline CDR1 is DFQATT and CDR2 is SNEGSKA (reference sequence). TCRdb passed the 5' RACE reads through MiXCR, listing each CDR3 protein once. The table has some 350,000 distinct CDR3 sequences, less than 20% seen once. This clonotype showed up just a few times. Its antigen remains unknown. The clonotype was recovered from a man aged 18 to 29 who had mild COVID-19 (a few samples of this study predate the infection). Cell type and time point are not known. V usage is TRBV20-1 and J usage is TRBJ2-1; TRBD2 matches at 11 bases. The sample taken for sequencing was PBMCs or a T cell subset sorted from them (not recorded which). The CDR3 DNA is TGCAGTGCTAGAATGTCCCTAGCGGGGGGTGATGAGCAGTTCTTC. This sequence encodes CSARMSLAGGDEQFF.